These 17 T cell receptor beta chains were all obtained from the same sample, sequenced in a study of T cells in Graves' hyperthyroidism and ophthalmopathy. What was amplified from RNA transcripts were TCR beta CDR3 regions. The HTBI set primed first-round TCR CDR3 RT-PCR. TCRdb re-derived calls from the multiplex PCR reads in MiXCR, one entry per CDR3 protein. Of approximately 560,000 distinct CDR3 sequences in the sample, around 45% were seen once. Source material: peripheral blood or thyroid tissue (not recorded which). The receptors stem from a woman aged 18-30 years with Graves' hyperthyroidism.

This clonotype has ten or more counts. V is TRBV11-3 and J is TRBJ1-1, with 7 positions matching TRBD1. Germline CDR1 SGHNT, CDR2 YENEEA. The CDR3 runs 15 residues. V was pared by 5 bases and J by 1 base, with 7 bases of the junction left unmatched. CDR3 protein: CASSEAGGRNTEAFF. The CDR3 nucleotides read TGTGCCAGCAGCGAGGCAGGGGGGCGGAACACTGAAGCTTTCTTT.

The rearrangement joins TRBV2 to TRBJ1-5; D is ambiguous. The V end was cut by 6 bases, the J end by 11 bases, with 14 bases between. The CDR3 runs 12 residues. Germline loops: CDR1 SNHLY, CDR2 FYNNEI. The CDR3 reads CASRDRTGTQHF. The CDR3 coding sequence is TGTGCCAGCAGGGACCGGACGGGCACCCAGCATTTT. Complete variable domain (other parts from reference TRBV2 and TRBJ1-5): EPEVTQTPSHQVTQMGQEVILRCVPISNHLYFYWYRQILGQKVEFLVSFYNNEISEKSEIFDDQFSVERPDGSNFTLKIRSTKLEDSAMYFCASRDRTGTQHFGDGTRLSIL.

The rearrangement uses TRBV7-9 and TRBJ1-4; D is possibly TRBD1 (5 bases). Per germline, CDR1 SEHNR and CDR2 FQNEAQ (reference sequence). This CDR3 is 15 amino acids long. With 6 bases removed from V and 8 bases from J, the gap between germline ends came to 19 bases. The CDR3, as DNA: TGTGCCAGCAGTTACCCCCCCGACAGCGACGAAAAACTGTTTTTT. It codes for CASSYPPDSDEKLFF. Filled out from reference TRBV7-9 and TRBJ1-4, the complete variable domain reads DTGVSQNPRHKITKRGQNVTFRCDPISEHNRLYWYRQTLGQGPEFLTYFQNEAQLEKSRLLSDRFSAERPKGSFSTLEIQRTEQGDSAMYLCASSYPPDSDEKLFFGSGTQLSVL.

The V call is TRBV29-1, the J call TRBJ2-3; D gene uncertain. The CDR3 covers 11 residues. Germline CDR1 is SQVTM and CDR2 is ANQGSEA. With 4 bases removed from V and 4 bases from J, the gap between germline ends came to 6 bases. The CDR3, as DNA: TGCAGCGTTGCTGGCGCAGATACGCAGTATTTT. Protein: CSVAGADTQYF.

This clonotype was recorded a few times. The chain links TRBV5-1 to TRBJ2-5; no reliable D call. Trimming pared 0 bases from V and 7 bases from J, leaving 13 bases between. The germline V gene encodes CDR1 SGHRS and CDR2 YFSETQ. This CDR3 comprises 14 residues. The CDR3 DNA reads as TGCGCCAGCAGCTTGGATCAGGCACGCTCGACCCAGTACTTC. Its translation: CASSLDQARSTQYF. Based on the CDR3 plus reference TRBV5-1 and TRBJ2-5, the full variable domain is KAGVTQTPRYLIKTRGQQVTLSCSPISGHRSVSWYQQTPGQGLQFLFEYFSETQRNKGNFPGRFSGRQFSNSRSEMNVSTLELGDSALYLCASSLDQARSTQYFGPGTRLLVL.

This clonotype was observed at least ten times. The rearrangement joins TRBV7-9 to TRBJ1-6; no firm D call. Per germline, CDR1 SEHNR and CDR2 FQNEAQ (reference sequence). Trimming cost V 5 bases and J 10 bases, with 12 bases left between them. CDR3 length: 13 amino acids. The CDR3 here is CASSPRRGSPLHF. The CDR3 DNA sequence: TGTGCCAGCAGCCCCCGTCGAGGATCACCCCTCCACTTT.

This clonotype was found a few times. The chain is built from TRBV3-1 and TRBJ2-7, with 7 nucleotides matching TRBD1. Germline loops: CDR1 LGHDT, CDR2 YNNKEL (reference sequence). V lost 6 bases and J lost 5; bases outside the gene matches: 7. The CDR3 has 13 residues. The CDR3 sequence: CASSEWTGNEQYF. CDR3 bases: TGTGCCAGCAGTGAGTGGACAGGAAACGAGCAGTACTTC.

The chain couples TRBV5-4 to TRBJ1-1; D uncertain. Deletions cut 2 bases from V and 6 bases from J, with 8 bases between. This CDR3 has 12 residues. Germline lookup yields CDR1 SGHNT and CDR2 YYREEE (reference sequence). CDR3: CASSLMGSEAFF. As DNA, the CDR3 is TGTGCCAGCAGCTTAATGGGGTCTGAAGCTTTCTTT.

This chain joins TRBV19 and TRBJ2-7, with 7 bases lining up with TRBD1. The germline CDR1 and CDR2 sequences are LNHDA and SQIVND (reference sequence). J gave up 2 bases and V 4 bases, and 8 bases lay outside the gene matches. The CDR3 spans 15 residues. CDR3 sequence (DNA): TGTGCCAGTAGTAACCTCCCGGGACAGCCCTACGAGCAGTACTTC. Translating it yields CASSNLPGQPYEQYF. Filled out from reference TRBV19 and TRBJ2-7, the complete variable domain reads DGGITQSPKYLFRKEGQNVTLSCEQNLNHDAMYWYRQDPGQGLRLIYYSQIVNDFQKGDIAEGYSVSREKKESFPLTVTSAQKNPTAFYLCASSNLPGQPYEQYFGPGTRLTVT.

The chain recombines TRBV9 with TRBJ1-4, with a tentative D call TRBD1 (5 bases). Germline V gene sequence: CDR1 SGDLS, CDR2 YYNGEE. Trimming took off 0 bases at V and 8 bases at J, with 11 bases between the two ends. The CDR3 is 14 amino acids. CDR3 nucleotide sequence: TGTGCCAGCAGCGTAGGAGGGGCACGGGAAAAACTGTTTTTT. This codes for CASSVGGAREKLFF.

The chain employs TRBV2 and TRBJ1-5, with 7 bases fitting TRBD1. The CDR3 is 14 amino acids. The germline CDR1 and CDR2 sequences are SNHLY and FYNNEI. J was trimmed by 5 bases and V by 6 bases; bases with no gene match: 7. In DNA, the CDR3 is TGTGCCAGCAGGGACCGGGACAGCTATCAGCCCCAGCATTTT. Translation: CASRDRDSYQPQHF.

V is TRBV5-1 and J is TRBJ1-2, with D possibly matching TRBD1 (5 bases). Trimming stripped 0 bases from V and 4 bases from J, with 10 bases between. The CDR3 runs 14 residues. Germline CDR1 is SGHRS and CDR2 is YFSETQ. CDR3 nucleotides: TGCGCCAGCAGCTTGGCCCAGGGAACCTATGGCTACACCTTC. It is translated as CASSLAQGTYGYTF.

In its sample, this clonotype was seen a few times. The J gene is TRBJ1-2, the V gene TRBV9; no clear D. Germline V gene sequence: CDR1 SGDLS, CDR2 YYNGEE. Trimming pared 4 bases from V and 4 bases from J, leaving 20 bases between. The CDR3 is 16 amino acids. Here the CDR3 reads CASSLGQQQRGYGYTF. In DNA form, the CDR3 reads TGTGCCAGCAGCTTGGGCCAGCAACAACGGGGCTATGGCTACACCTTC.

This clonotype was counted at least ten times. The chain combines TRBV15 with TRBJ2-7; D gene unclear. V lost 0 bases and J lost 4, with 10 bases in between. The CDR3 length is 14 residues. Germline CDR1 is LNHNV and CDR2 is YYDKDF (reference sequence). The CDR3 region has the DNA TGTGCCACCAGCAGAGATCCTTTGGTGTACGAGCAGTACTTC. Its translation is CATSRDPLVYEQYF.

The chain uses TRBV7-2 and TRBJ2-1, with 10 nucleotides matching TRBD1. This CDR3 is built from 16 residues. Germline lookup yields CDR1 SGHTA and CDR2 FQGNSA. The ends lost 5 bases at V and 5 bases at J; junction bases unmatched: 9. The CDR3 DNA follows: TGTGCCAGCAGCATCTCCCGGGACAGGGGAGACAATGAGCAGTTCTTC. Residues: CASSISRDRGDNEQFF.

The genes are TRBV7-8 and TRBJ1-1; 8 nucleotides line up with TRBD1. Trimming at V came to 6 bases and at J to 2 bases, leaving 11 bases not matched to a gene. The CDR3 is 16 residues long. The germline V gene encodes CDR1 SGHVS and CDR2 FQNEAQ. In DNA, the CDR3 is TGTGCCAGCAGAGCAGGGGGCATCACGTCCAACACTGAAGCTTTCTTT. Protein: CASRAGGITSNTEAFF. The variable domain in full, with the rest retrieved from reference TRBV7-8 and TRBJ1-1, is GAGVSQSPRYKVAKRGQDVALRCDPISGHVSLFWYQQALGQGPEFLTYFQNEAQLDKSGLPSDRFFAERPEGSVSTLKIQRTQQEDSAVYLCASRAGGITSNTEAFFGQGTRLTVV.

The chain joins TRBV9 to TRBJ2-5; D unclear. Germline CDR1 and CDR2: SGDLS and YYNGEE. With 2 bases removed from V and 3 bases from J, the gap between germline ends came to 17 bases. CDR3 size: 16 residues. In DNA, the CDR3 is TGTGCCAGCAGCGTGACCCCCGAGACTGGGAAAGAGACCCAGTACTTC. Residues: CASSVTPETGKETQYF.